These T cell receptor beta chains were read from a single sample in a study of T cells of healthy individuals. Using its own MiXCR run on the 5' RACE reads, TCRdb lists one record per CDR3 protein. The table includes about 96,000 distinct CDR3 sequences, around 17% detected once. Receptors originate from a human donor in good health. Both conserved end residues are part of each CDR3. The D gene is left open where the match is weak. Clone size is shown for a subset of rows, as once, few, many or a class of expanded clone.

v_gene: TRBV6-2/TRBV6-3
d_gene: TRBD2
abundance: NA
j_gene: TRBJ2-2
CDR3aa: CASSFQLAGGAGELFF
CDR3nt: TGTGCCAGCAGTTTTCAACTAGCGGGAGGGGCCGGGGAGCTGTTTTTT

v_gene: TRBV7-8
d_gene: NA
abundance: NA
j_gene: TRBJ1-5
CDR3aa: CASSNSPGRGNQPQHF
CDR3nt: TGTGCCAGCAGCAACTCCCCCGGACGTGGCAATCAGCCCCAGCATTTT

v_gene: TRBV6-2/TRBV6-3
d_gene: NA
abundance: NA
j_gene: TRBJ1-3
CDR3aa: CASSYPGNSGNTIYF
CDR3nt: TGTGCCAGCAGTTACCCGGGAAACTCTGGAAACACCATATATTTT

v_gene: TRBV28
d_gene: NA
abundance: NA
j_gene: TRBJ2-1
CDR3aa: CASSRLTIRGYNEQFF
CDR3nt: TGTGCCAGCAGTCGCCTAACAATAAGGGGCTACAATGAGCAGTTCTTC

v_gene: TRBV12-3/TRBV12-4
d_gene: NA
abundance: NA
j_gene: TRBJ2-1
CDR3aa: CASSLMGLAWGEQFF
CDR3nt: TGTGCCAGCAGTTTAATGGGGCTAGCGTGGGGTGAGCAGTTCTTC

v_gene: TRBV20-1
d_gene: NA
abundance: few
j_gene: TRBJ2-1
CDR3aa: CSASQYNEQFF
CDR3nt: TGCAGTGCTTCGCAGTACAATGAGCAGTTCTTC

v_gene: TRBV7-2
d_gene: NA
abundance: few
j_gene: TRBJ2-5
CDR3aa: CASSFTSKETQYF
CDR3nt: TGTGCCAGCAGCTTCACTAGCAAGGAGACCCAGTACTTC

v_gene: TRBV28
d_gene: TRBD2
abundance: few
j_gene: TRBJ2-1
CDR3aa: CASKTLAGSNYNEQFF
CDR3nt: TGTGCCAGCAAAACTCTAGCGGGGAGTAACTACAATGAGCAGTTCTTC

v_gene: TRBV12-3/TRBV12-4
d_gene: NA
abundance: many
j_gene: TRBJ1-6
CDR3aa: CASRYRQGADNSPLHF
CDR3nt: TGTGCCAGCAGGTACCGGCAGGGAGCAGATAATTCACCCCTCCACTTT

v_gene: TRBV10-3
d_gene: NA
abundance: NA
j_gene: TRBJ2-2
CDR3aa: CAIRGSANTGELFF
CDR3nt: TGTGCCATCAGGGGCTCCGCGAACACCGGGGAGCTGTTTTTT

v_gene: TRBV2
d_gene: NA
abundance: NA
j_gene: TRBJ2-7
CDR3aa: CASSVPVNYEQYF
CDR3nt: TGTGCCAGCAGTGTCCCGGTAAACTACGAGCAGTACTTC

v_gene: TRBV6-5
d_gene: TRBD2
abundance: NA
j_gene: TRBJ2-1
CDR3aa: CASRSLAGAYNEQFF
CDR3nt: TGTGCCAGCAGAAGTCTAGCGGGAGCCTACAATGAGCAGTTCTTC

v_gene: TRBV6-2/TRBV6-3
d_gene: TRBD2
abundance: few
j_gene: TRBJ2-5
CDR3aa: CASALADPQETQYF
CDR3nt: TGTGCCAGCGCACTAGCGGACCCCCAAGAGACCCAGTACTTC

v_gene: TRBV4-1
d_gene: NA
abundance: NA
j_gene: TRBJ1-4
CDR3aa: CASSQAKGAANEKLFF
CDR3nt: TGCGCCAGCAGCCAAGCGAAAGGGGCGGCTAATGAAAAACTGTTTTTT

v_gene: TRBV3-1
d_gene: NA
abundance: NA
j_gene: TRBJ2-3
CDR3aa: CASSQEGSGPGTQYF
CDR3nt: TGTGCCAGCAGCCAAGAGGGGAGTGGGCCAGGTACGCAGTATTTT

v_gene: TRBV7-8
d_gene: TRBD1
abundance: NA
j_gene: TRBJ2-7
CDR3aa: CASSFSRDRSDGQYF
CDR3nt: TGTGCCAGCAGTTTCTCTCGGGACAGGTCTGATGGGCAGTACTTC